Only a few counts were recorded for the clone carrying this T cell receptor beta chain. Its target is unknown. Healthy bone marrow donors supplied every sample. This sample was taken from a study of cytomegalovirus exposure and HLA in healthy donors. General study findings and limits: A link between a missense DCLRE1C variant and TCR beta V- and J-gene trimming emerged from a later analysis. Presence/absence analyses assumed roughly uniform sequencing depth across donors. Cytomegalovirus-associated TCR beta chains were listed, numbering roughly 150.

The V end lost 4 bases, the J end lost 5 bases, and 21 bases lay between the germline ends. Per germline, CDR1 MGHRA and CDR2 YSYEKL. The CDR3 is 16 residues long. With 60 Vbeta and 13 Jbeta primers, the PCR was carried out. Some clones are missing from TCRdb's copy, which holds only in-frame ones; the method was immunoSEQ multiplex PCR. This table holds 150,000 to 200,000 clones, 84% found once. The chain is built from TRBV4-1 and TRBJ2-7; no clear D. The sequence was collected from a woman aged 45 to 65 in good health and CMV-seropositive. Sequencing was performed on PBMCs. For the CDR3, the DNA is TGCGCCAGCAGCCGCGGCGGATACAATATTGCCAACGAGCAGTACTTC. Translating it yields CASSRGGYNIANEQYF.